This section outlines one T cell receptor (beta chain) sequence together with its context. Its antigen remains unknown. Germline CDR1 SGHAT, CDR2 FQNNGV. The CDR3 sequence is 15 residues long. J was trimmed by 5 bases and V by 5 bases; bases with no gene match: 8. Produced via immunoSEQ multiplex PCR; TCRdb's table is partial and in-frame only. The sample contains 35,000 to 45,000 clones, just over 85% of which appear only once. The data stem from a study of OX40 agonist ivuxolimab in advanced cancers. General observations from the study: Partial responders at 0.1-3.0 mg/kg showed near-lowest clonal expansion.

The chain employs TRBV11-2 and TRBJ1-2; 10 bases agree with TRBD1. The sequence derives from an adult with an advanced solid tumor such as melanoma, head and neck, liver or kidney cancer. The sample was CD4+ or CD8+ T cells sorted from blood, taken in a trial of the OX40 agonist ivuxolimab. CDR3 amino acids: CASSPKTGGWYGYTF. CDR3 sequence (DNA): TGTGCCAGCAGCCCGAAGACAGGGGGCTGGTATGGCTACACCTTC.